The rows below give T cell receptor beta chains drawn from one sample of a study of CD8 T cells in ankylosing spondylitis. TCRdb analysed the 5' RACE reads with MiXCR anew, one entry per CDR3 protein. Of around 230,000 distinct CDR3 sequences in the sample, 8.2% were seen once. Sequences were obtained from blood, either unsorted or a sorted T cell fraction (not recorded which). The receptors here all came from a female donor with ankylosing spondylitis or in good health (not recorded which). Each CDR3 is given with its conserved first and last residue. D genes are given only for firm matches. Clone size is stated in some rows and not others, as once, few, many or a class when expanded.

cdr3_nt,cdr3_aa,d_call,clone_size,v_call,j_call
TGTGCCAGCAGTTACGGAGCCCGGACTAACGGGGGCTACACCTTC,CASSYGARTNGGYTF,.,many,TRBV6-5,TRBJ1-2
TGTGCCAGCGGCTCCGAGCTCTACGAGCAGTACTTC,CASGSELYEQYF,.,.,TRBV4-1,TRBJ2-7
TGTGCCAGCAGCGCAGCTAACTATGGCTACACCTTC,CASSAANYGYTF,.,.,TRBV7-2,TRBJ1-2
TGTGCCAGCACGGACTCTCGCCGCACAGATACGCAGTATTTT,CASTDSRRTDTQYF,.,many,TRBV2,TRBJ2-3
TGTGCCAGCAGCTTACCCAGGAGCTCCTATAATTCACCCCTCCACTTT,CASSLPRSSYNSPLHF,.,many,TRBV7-2,TRBJ1-6
TGTGCCAGAAGCCGATGTCCCGGGACAGGGAACGGTCTGCAAGGAGGTGAAGCTTTCTTT,CARSRCPGTGNGLQGGEAFF,TRBD1,many,TRBV5-3,TRBJ1-1
TGTGCCAGCAGGGGTGGGGATAGCACAGATACGCAGTATTTT,CASRGGDSTDTQYF,.,.,TRBV7-9,TRBJ2-3
TGCGCCAGCAGCCAAGATGGAGGGGGTGAAGCTTTCTTT,CASSQDGGGEAFF,.,many,TRBV4-3,TRBJ1-1
TGTGCCAGCAGTTCTCCCTGGGGCGGGGAAGCTGAAGCTTTCTTT,CASSSPWGGEAEAFF,.,few,TRBV28,TRBJ1-1
TGCAGCGCCGAGAGTGGGGGGCGCTTCTATGGCTACACCTTC,CSAESGGRFYGYTF,.,many,TRBV29-1,TRBJ1-2
TGTGCCAGCAGTGAAACTTTAGGGGGGACCACTGAAGCTTTCTTT,CASSETLGGTTEAFF,.,many,TRBV2,TRBJ1-1
TGTGCCAGTAACACAGGGTACACTGAAGCTTTCTTT,CASNTGYTEAFF,.,few,TRBV6-2/TRBV6-3,TRBJ1-1
TGTGCCAGCTCACCCCCCCAGCGCACCCTGGGCGAGACCCAGTACTTC,CASSPPQRTLGETQYF,.,.,TRBV18,TRBJ2-5
TGTGCCAGCAGTTTAATGTCAGCTAGCGGTCCTTTCGAGCAGTACTTC,CASSLMSASGPFEQYF,TRBD2,many,TRBV27,TRBJ2-7
TGCAGTGCTCCCCCGGAGCAGGGACCTTTCGGTCAGCCCCAGCATTTT,CSAPPEQGPFGQPQHF,.,many,TRBV20-1,TRBJ1-5
TGCAGCGCCCGGGGGGGGCAATTCGGAAACACCATATATTTT,CSARGGQFGNTIYF,.,many,TRBV29-1,TRBJ1-3
TGCAGCGTTGAAACAGGTCGGGTTGGGGAGACCCAGTACTTC,CSVETGRVGETQYF,.,many,TRBV29-1,TRBJ2-5
TGTGCCAGCAGTCGTTCCTTTGGGGGAGAAGCTTTCTTT,CASSRSFGGEAFF,.,many,TRBV6-2/TRBV6-3,TRBJ1-1
TGTGCCTGGGGGGACAGGGTGGATTCACCCCTCCACTTT,CAWGDRVDSPLHF,TRBD1,many,TRBV30,TRBJ1-6
TGTGCCAGCAGCTCAAGATTAGACGGTGAGCAGTTCTTC,CASSSRLDGEQFF,.,many,TRBV13,TRBJ2-1
TGTGCCAGCAGGACACAGGGGAGTCAGCCCCAGCATTTT,CASRTQGSQPQHF,TRBD1,many,TRBV28,TRBJ1-5
TGTGCCAGCAGTGTCCGACTAGCGGGAGGGCTTGGCTCCTACAATGAGCAGTTCTTC,CASSVRLAGGLGSYNEQFF,TRBD2,many,TRBV27,TRBJ2-1
TGTGCCAGCAGCTCCGCCGGGGGGTCTCTAGCCTACGAGCAGTACTTC,CASSSAGGSLAYEQYF,TRBD2,many,TRBV11-2,TRBJ2-7
TGTGCCAGCAGACCTACAGGGAGCAATCAGCCCCAGCATTTT,CASRPTGSNQPQHF,.,many,TRBV7-8,TRBJ1-5
TGTGCTAGTGTGACTAGCGGGGTCTACAATGAGCAGTTCTTC,CASVTSGVYNEQFF,TRBD2,many,TRBV12-5,TRBJ2-1
TGTGCCAGCAGCGGGACAGGGGGGGGTCAGCCCCAGCATTTT,CASSGTGGGQPQHF,TRBD1,once,TRBV7-2,TRBJ1-5
TGTGCCAGCAGCTGGCCTGGGGCCAACGTCCTGACTTTC,CASSWPGANVLTF,.,many,TRBV3-1,TRBJ2-6
TGCAGTGCTAGACGGATTCAAAGCTCCTACGAGCAGTACTTC,CSARRIQSSYEQYF,.,many,TRBV20-1,TRBJ2-7
TGCAGTGCTAGAGAGGGGGCAGATACGCAGTATTTT,CSAREGADTQYF,.,many,TRBV20-1,TRBJ2-3
TGCAGTGCTAGGCCAGCGGGAGGTGTTAATGAGCAGTTCTTC,CSARPAGGVNEQFF,TRBD2,.,TRBV20-1,TRBJ2-1
TGTGCCAGCAGTCGCCTGGGTGAGCAGTTCTTC,CASSRLGEQFF,.,many,TRBV6-2/TRBV6-3,TRBJ2-1
TGTGCCAGCAGCCTTAGAACTAGACCTTTCTACAATGAGCAGTTCTTC,CASSLRTRPFYNEQFF,.,many,TRBV6-2/TRBV6-3,TRBJ2-1
TGTGCCAGCAGTTACTCCAGGGGAACCGAGGAGCTGTTTTTT,CASSYSRGTEELFF,.,.,TRBV6-2/TRBV6-3,TRBJ2-2
TGCAGCTGGGGCCAGAGCTCCTACAATGAGCAGTTCTTC,CSWGQSSYNEQFF,.,many,TRBV29-1,TRBJ2-1
TGTGCCAGCAGCCAAGTCTCATATCAGCCCCAGCATTTT,CASSQVSYQPQHF,.,many,TRBV16,TRBJ1-5
TGTGCCAGCAGCCGGGACTTTCAAGAGACCCAGTACTTC,CASSRDFQETQYF,.,many,TRBV6-1,TRBJ2-5
TGTGCCAGCCGGGACCCGAGAGGAATGGAGCAGTTCTTC,CASRDPRGMEQFF,.,few,TRBV2,TRBJ2-1
TGTGCCAGCAGTTCCCACAGTGGGAATCAGCCCCAGCATTTT,CASSSHSGNQPQHF,.,many,TRBV12-3/TRBV12-4,TRBJ1-5
TGCAGTGCGGGACGGGCAACTAATGAAAAACTGTTTTTT,CSAGRATNEKLFF,.,many,TRBV20-1,TRBJ1-4
TGTGCCAGCGCGACGAGAGATACGCAGTATTTT,CASATRDTQYF,.,many,TRBV12-3/TRBV12-4,TRBJ2-3
TGCAGCGTATCCGAGGGACAAGAGACCCAGTACTTC,CSVSEGQETQYF,.,many,TRBV29-1,TRBJ2-5
TGTGCCAGCAGCCAAACAGGGTCCGGGGAGCTGTTTTTT,CASSQTGSGELFF,.,many,TRBV7-2,TRBJ2-2
TGCGCCAGCAGATTGAACTACGAGCAGTACTTC,CASRLNYEQYF,.,many,TRBV5-1,TRBJ2-7
TGCGCCAGCAGCCCAGGGGCCGTCGGGCGAGAGACCCAGTACTTC,CASSPGAVGRETQYF,.,many,TRBV4-3,TRBJ2-5
TGTGCCAGCAGCCGCTTCGGGGGAGCTAATGAAAAACTGTTTTTT,CASSRFGGANEKLFF,.,many,TRBV7-8,TRBJ1-4
TGTGCCAGCAGCTTAGCAGCCCCCCGAGGGGCCAACGTCCTGACTTTC,CASSLAAPRGANVLTF,.,many,TRBV7-2,TRBJ2-6
TGTGCCACCAGCCCCGGCAGGGGGGATTCGGAGAAGACCCAGTACTTC,CATSPGRGDSEKTQYF,.,.,TRBV24-1,TRBJ2-5
TGCGCCAGCAGCTCCGGCAATTTGGTACAAGAGACCCAGTACTTC,CASSSGNLVQETQYF,.,many,TRBV5-1,TRBJ2-5
TGTGCCAGCAGCCAACTCCTCCGACTAGCGGGGGCGAACACCGGGGAGCTGTTTTTT,CASSQLLRLAGANTGELFF,TRBD2,many,TRBV4-2,TRBJ2-2
TGTGCCAGCAACCGGGACAGGGCATACAATGAGCAGTTCTTC,CASNRDRAYNEQFF,TRBD1,few,TRBV18,TRBJ2-1
TGCGCCAGCAGCCAATCTGCCCTGAACACCGGGGAGCTGTTTTTT,CASSQSALNTGELFF,.,.,TRBV4-3,TRBJ2-2